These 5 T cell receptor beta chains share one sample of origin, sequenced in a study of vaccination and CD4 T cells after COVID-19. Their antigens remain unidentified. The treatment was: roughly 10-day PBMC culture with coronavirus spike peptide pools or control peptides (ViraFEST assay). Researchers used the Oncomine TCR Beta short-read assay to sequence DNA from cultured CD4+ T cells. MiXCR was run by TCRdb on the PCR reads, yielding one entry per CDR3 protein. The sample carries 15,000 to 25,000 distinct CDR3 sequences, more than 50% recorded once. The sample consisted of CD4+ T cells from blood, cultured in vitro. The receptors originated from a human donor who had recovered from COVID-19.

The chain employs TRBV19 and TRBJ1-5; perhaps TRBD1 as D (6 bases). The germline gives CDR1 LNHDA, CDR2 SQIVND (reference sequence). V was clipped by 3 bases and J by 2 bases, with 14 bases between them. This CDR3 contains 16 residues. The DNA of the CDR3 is TGTGCCAGTAGTATCCAGGGGATAAGGGGCAATCAGCCCCAGCATTTT. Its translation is CASSIQGIRGNQPQHF.

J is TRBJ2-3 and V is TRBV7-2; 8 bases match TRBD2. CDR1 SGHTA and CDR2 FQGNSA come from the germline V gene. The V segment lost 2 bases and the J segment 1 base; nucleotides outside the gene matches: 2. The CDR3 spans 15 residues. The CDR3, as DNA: TGTGCCAGCAGCTTATTGCGGGGGGGCACAGATACGCAGTATTTT. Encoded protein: CASSLLRGGTDTQYF.

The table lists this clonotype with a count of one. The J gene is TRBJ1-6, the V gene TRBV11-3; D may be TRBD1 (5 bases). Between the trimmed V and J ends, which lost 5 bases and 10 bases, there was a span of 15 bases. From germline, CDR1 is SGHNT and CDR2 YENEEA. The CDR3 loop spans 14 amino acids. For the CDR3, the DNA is TGTGCCAGCAGCATGGCGGCAGGGAGCTCACCCCTCCACTTT. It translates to CASSMAAGSSPLHF.

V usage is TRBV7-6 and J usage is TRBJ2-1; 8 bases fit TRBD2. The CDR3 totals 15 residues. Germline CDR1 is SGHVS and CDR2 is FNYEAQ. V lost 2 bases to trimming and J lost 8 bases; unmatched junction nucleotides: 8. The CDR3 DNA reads TGTGCCAGCAGCTTATATGGAGCGGGAGTAGATGAGCAGTTCTTC. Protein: CASSLYGAGVDEQFF.

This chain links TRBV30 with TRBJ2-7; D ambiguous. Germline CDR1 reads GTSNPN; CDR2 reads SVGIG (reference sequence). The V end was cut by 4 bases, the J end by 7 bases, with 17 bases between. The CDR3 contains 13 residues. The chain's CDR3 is CAWTRDLVGEQYF. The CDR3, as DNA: TGTGCCTGGACCCGTGACTTAGTAGGGGAGCAGTACTTC.